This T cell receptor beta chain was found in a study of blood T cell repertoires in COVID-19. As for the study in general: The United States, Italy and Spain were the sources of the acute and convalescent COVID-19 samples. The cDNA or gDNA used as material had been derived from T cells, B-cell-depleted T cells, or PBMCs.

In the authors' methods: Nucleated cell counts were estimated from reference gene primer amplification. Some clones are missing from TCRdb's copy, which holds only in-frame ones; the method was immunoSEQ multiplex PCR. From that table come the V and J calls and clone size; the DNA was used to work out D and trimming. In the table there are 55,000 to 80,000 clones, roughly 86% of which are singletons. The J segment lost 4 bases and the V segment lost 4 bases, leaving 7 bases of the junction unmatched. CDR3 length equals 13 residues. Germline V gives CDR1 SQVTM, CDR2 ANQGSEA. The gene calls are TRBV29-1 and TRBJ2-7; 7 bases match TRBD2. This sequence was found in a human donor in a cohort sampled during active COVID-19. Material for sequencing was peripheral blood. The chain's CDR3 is CSVGGRARYEQYF. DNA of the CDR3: TGCAGCGTTGGAGGGAGGGCTAGATACGAGCAGTACTTC.